Included here is one T cell receptor beta chain sequence, with context. Its specificity is unknown. This sample was taken from a study of OX40 agonist ivuxolimab in advanced cancers. Study summary: Dosing consisted of intravenous ivuxolimab at 0.01 to 10 mg/kg every 2 weeks. Among those treated, three patients had partial responses, one with hepatocellular carcinoma and two with cutaneous melanoma.

The table came from immunoSEQ multiplex PCR; TCRdb's copy has only in-frame clones and leaves some out. The sample lists under 150,000 clones, about nine tenths occurring once. CDR3 size: 13 residues. CDR1 LNHDA and CDR2 SQIVND come from the germline V gene (reference sequence). V lost 5 bases to trimming and J lost 0 bases, with 7 bases between them. Study-level points and caveats: Normalized expansion of T-cell clones was also low for some nonresponders. By week 6 at 0.1 to 3.0 mg/kg, blood CD4+ and CD8+ T cells had expanded clonally.

The sample was CD4+ or CD8+ T cells sorted from blood, taken in a trial of the OX40 agonist ivuxolimab. The receptor's source is an adult with an advanced solid tumor such as melanoma, head and neck, liver or kidney cancer. V is TRBV19 and J is TRBJ2-5; D is uncertain. CDR3 region: CASSVDYQETQYF. The CDR3 DNA sequence: TGTGCCAGTAGTGTCGACTACCAAGAGACCCAGTACTTC.